The rows below give T cell receptor beta chains drawn from one sample of a study of blood T cell repertoires in COVID-19. Generated by immunoSEQ multiplex PCR, the TCRdb table keeps only in-frame clones and is missing some. The repertoire holds around 250,000 clones, with under 90% as singletons. The material sequenced was PBMCs or T cells enriched from blood (not recorded which). The receptors come from a man aged 25 to 40 with acute COVID-19. Both conserved end residues are part of each CDR3.

TRBV7-2	CASSPQGEQPQHF
TRBV11-2	CASSPRNSGSVHEQFF
TRBV5-1	CASSHGLKPSSGNTIYF
TRBV10-1	CASSVSGDSSYNEQFF
TRBV5-4	CASSQGTPREAFF
TRBV11-2	CASSRRGHLNTEAFF
TRBV9	CASSGGAGEYNEQFF
TRBV30	CAWSGLRGETQYF
TRBV27	CASTQSRGFSPLHF
TRBV11-2	CASSPSTGGYSEAFF
TRBV19	CASSFSAGGNTGELFF
TRBV27	CASSFYDSNTEAFF
TRBV2	CASSVGSNEKLFF
TRBV7-9	CASSLEGGGSPLHF
TRBV6-5	CASRTTSGSYNEQFF
TRBV7-8	CASSPRDRGTSNSGNTIYF
TRBV5-4	CASTLDGLGNEKLFF
TRBV18	CASSNHSSGNTIYF
TRBV29-1	CSVAGLAGVSEQFF
TRBV21-1	CASSTHGDRENEKLFF
TRBV14	CASSDMGQGTQDTQYF
TRBV7-2	CASSQGRAQETQYF
TRBV18	CASSEGAKNIQYF
TRBV11-2	CASSPRDTYNEQFF
TRBV2	CASSEQGVRNQPQHF
TRBV14	CASSQVIANEQFF
TRBV10-3	CAIRGQGQGNYGYTF
TRBV7-2	CASKTGRGNYGYTF
TRBV9	CASSGHNYGYTF
TRBV11-3	CASSQRVQNNEQFF
TRBV5-6	CASSRQGGGTDTQYF
TRBV27	CASRFLDRGDEKLFF
TRBV15	CATSPKGASNQPQHF
TRBV21-1	CASSKEARVRSGYGYTF
TRBV29-1	CSHTGPANYGYTF
TRBV2	CASSERGGEKLFF
TRBV6-4	CASSDSGGTGELFF
TRBV29-1	CSDTRGQGNGGYTF
TRBV6-5	CASSSDRGGNQPQHF
TRBV12-3/TRBV12-4	CASSLGTGGGYTF
TRBV3-1/TRBV3-2	CASSQGGAGAPSETQYF
TRBV7-9	CASSLVPGANTGELFF
TRBV5-1	CASSPPKTGREDYVPNTGELFF
TRBV4-3	CASSQGEGGPKYF
TRBV5-1	CASRDTGVDGYTF
TRBV3-1/TRBV3-2	CASSRSGGTDTQYF
TRBV19	CASSAYGGVVDTQYF
TRBV11-2	CASSTLPGIPSVAFF
TRBV27	CASRNDRGAYGYTF
TRBV2	CASNRAGVGTDTQYF
TRBV25-1	CASSEPGGVGGYTF
TRBV5-1	CASSPMTGLDYGYTF